This entry lists 10 T cell receptor beta chains sequenced from one sample in a study of graft-versus-host responses after intestinal transplantation. No antigen has been identified for these receptors. The assay was immunoSEQ multiplex PCR, and TCRdb's table has in-frame clones only and misses some. The repertoire holds approximately 71,000 clones, roughly 90% seen once, with nearly 2.5% in the top ten. The material was unstimulated CD8+ T cells sorted from spleen or lymph node cells, obtained before intestinal transplant. The source of these receptors is a human donor who received an intestinal transplant.

The gene calls are TRBV9 and TRBJ1-2; TRBD1 matches at 9 bases. Germline lookup yields CDR1 SGDLS and CDR2 YYNGEE. Trimming cost V 0 bases and J 7 bases; bases outside gene matches: 1. This CDR3 contains 13 residues. In DNA, the CDR3 is TGTGCCAGCAGCGTAGGACAGGGGGTTGGCTACACCTTC. Protein: CASSVGQGVGYTF.

The V call is TRBV7-9, the J call TRBJ2-4; D ambiguous. Germline V gene lookup returns CDR1 SEHNR and CDR2 FQNEAQ (reference sequence). The ends were cut back, 5 bases at V and 0 bases at J, with 8 bases in the middle. The CDR3 has 14 residues. The CDR3 nucleotides read TGTGCCAGCAGCCCCTCCTTAGCCAAAAACATTCAGTACTTC. The encoded protein is CASSPSLAKNIQYF.

This chain uses TRBV7-8 with TRBJ2-7; 9 bases match TRBD2. This CDR3 has 13 amino acids. The trim removed 5 bases at V and 7 bases at J, leaving 6 bases unmatched. Germline V gene lookup returns CDR1 SGHVS and CDR2 FQNEAQ. In DNA form, the CDR3 reads TGTGCCAGCAGCCTTAGCGGGAGAGGTGAGCAGTACTTC. This codes for CASSLSGRGEQYF.

V is TRBV2 and J is TRBJ1-1, with a tentative D call TRBD1 (5 bases). With 4 bases removed from V and 0 bases from J, the gap between germline ends came to 9 bases. Germline loops: CDR1 SNHLY, CDR2 FYNNEI. There are 14 residues in the CDR3. The CDR3 bases are TGTGCCAGCAGTGGAGACAGTTTGAACACTGAAGCTTTCTTT. Protein product: CASSGDSLNTEAFF.

The chain uses TRBV6-1 and TRBJ2-7; TRBD2 matches 7 bases. The germline CDR1 and CDR2 sequences are MNHNS and SASEGT. V lost 6 bases and J lost 4; bases outside the gene matches: 6. This CDR3 contains 13 residues. CDR3 sequence reads: CASRGGSGYEQYF. The CDR3 nucleotides read TGTGCCAGCAGGGGCGGGAGTGGTTACGAGCAGTACTTC.

The chain has TRBV29-1 and TRBJ1-2, with 8 nucleotides matching TRBD1. Germline V gene lookup returns CDR1 SQVTM and CDR2 ANQGSEA. The CDR3 covers 12 residues. J gave up 8 bases and V 6 bases, and 8 bases lay outside the gene matches. As DNA, the CDR3 is TGCAGCGTGAGGACAGGGTGGGGCGGCTACACCTTC. This codes for CSVRTGWGGYTF.

CDR3 nucleotides: TGTGCCAGCAGATTCCGGGACAGCAAAGACTACGAGCAGTACTTC. This codes for CASRFRDSKDYEQYF. The chain combines TRBV28 with TRBJ2-7, with 7 bases matching TRBD1. Germline loops: CDR1 MDHEN, CDR2 SYDVKM. The CDR3 spans 15 residues. V lost 6 bases, J lost 3 bases, and 11 bases stayed unmatched. Looking up the rest from reference TRBV28 and TRBJ2-7 gives the full variable domain: DVKVTQSSRYLVKRTGEKVFLECVQDMDHENMFWYRQDPGLGLRLIYFSYDVKMKEKGDIPEGYSVSREKKERFSLILESASTNQTSMYLCASRFRDSKDYEQYFGPGTRLTVT.

The chain uses TRBV5-6 and TRBJ1-5; the match to TRBD1 covers 9 bases. J gave up 3 bases and V 3 bases, and 7 bases lay outside the gene matches. Germline V gives CDR1 SGHDT, CDR2 YYEEEE. The CDR3 has 16 residues. CDR3 coding DNA: TGTGCCAGCAGCTCGGCCGGGACAGGGTTCAATCAGCCCCAGCATTTT. This encodes CASSSAGTGFNQPQHF.

The chain employs TRBV4-2 and TRBJ2-7; D may be TRBD1 (6 bases). Germline V gene lookup returns CDR1 LGHNA and CDR2 YNFKEQ. The CDR3 totals 16 residues. Trimming removed 0 bases from V and 0 bases from J, with 12 bases in between. The CDR3 loop is CASSQDHGDTSYEQYF. In DNA, the CDR3 is TGTGCCAGCAGCCAAGATCACGGGGACACCTCCTACGAGCAGTACTTC.

This clone was seen a few times. The V gene is TRBV6-1, the J gene TRBJ2-2, with 8 bases matching TRBD2. This CDR3 has 15 residues. V lost 1 base, J lost 6 bases, and 4 bases stayed unmatched. Germline-derived CDR1 and CDR2 are MNHNS and SASEGT. CDR3 coding DNA: TGTGCCAGCAGTGAAGGGCCGGGGGGGCCCGGGGAGCTGTTTTTT. Its translation: CASSEGPGGPGELFF.